This T cell receptor (beta chain) was found in a study of human thymus T cells. Resections from corrective heart surgery supplied the thymus tissue. Healthy Finnish infants undergoing corrective surgery for congenital heart defects were used as donors. Note on this clone: Its target is unknown.

Repertoires were generated with immunoSEQ multiplex PCR, while TCRdb's copy carries only in-frame clones and drops some. Found here are 60,000 to 75,000 clones, 85% to 95% of them singletons; the top ten hold 0.03% to 0.035%. Overall study findings and caveats: Unrelated people showed highly overlapping thymic repertoires, related research reported. Apparent skewing of V and J gene usage characterized both thymic and blood repertoires.

The CDR3 consists of 18 residues. The V segment lost 1 base and the J segment 6 bases; nucleotides outside the gene matches: 13. The germline V gene has CDR1 SNHLY and CDR2 FYNNEI. Sequenced sample: thymus tissue. The origin of this receptor is a girl under three years old with a congenital heart defect but otherwise immunologically healthy. The rearrangement links TRBV2 to TRBJ2-5; 11 bases are a match to TRBD2. The CDR3 loop is CASSEGANLAGGLKTQYF. For the CDR3, the DNA is TGTGCCAGCAGTGAAGGGGCGAACCTAGCGGGAGGACTAAAGACCCAGTACTTC.